Below, 14 T cell receptor beta chains from the same sample are listed, as sequenced in a study of CD8 T cells in Susac syndrome. RNA was extracted with the RNeasy kit, and a quantity of roughly 0.5 to 1 ug was reverse transcribed using random hexamers. TCRdb independently ran MiXCR on the immunoSEQ multiplex PCR reads; one entry per CDR3 protein. The sample holds roughly 110,000 distinct CDR3 sequences, around nine tenths seen once. Sequenced: CD4+ T cells from PBMCs. These receptors originate from a human donor in good health.

This clonotype was found once. The chain has TRBV5-1 and TRBJ2-3; TRBD1 is a possible D gene (6 bases). The CDR3 length is 15 residues. The V end lost 2 bases, the J end lost 1 base, and 11 bases lay between the germline ends. Germline loops: CDR1 SGHRS, CDR2 YFSETQ. In DNA, the CDR3 is TGCGCCAGCAGCTTTCCAGGGGTCGGCACAGATACGCAGTATTTT. This codes for CASSFPGVGTDTQYF.

In this sample, this clonotype turned up once. The chain has TRBV5-1 and TRBJ1-1; D is unclear. Trimming left V 2 bases short and J 3 bases short, with 14 bases between. The length of the CDR3 is 15 residues. Germline V lookup: CDR1 SGHRS, CDR2 YFSETQ. CDR3 residues: CASSFVTEKDTEAFF. Written as DNA, the CDR3 is TGCGCCAGCAGCTTCGTAACAGAAAAAGACACTGAAGCTTTCTTT.

The chain recombines TRBV18 with TRBJ1-3; D ambiguous. From germline, CDR1 is KGHSH and CDR2 LQKENI. V was clipped by 3 bases and J by 0 bases, with 15 bases between them. The CDR3 has 17 amino acids. The CDR3 DNA reads as TGTGCCAGCTCACCGCTTCCCGACGGAACCTCTGGAAACACCATATATTTT. Its protein is CASSPLPDGTSGNTIYF.

The chain recombines TRBV3-1 with TRBJ1-5; D gene ambiguous. The V gene's germline CDR1 is LGHDT and CDR2 YNNKEL (reference sequence). The germline V and J ends were trimmed by 6 bases and 0 bases, with 6 bases remaining between them. CDR3 length: 13 amino acids. The CDR3 protein is CASSGSSNQPQHF. CDR3 sequence (DNA): TGTGCCAGCAGTGGATCTAGCAATCAGCCCCAGCATTTT.

V gene TRBV10-3 combines with J gene TRBJ2-1; 10 nucleotides agree with TRBD2. V lost 5 bases, J lost 8 bases, and 6 bases stayed unmatched. The CDR3 totals 14 residues. CDR1 and CDR2 from the germline V gene are ENHRY and SYGVKD. The DNA for the CDR3 is TGTGCCATCAGTCCGAGCGGGGGGGCCTATGAGCAGTTCTTC. Its translation is CAISPSGGAYEQFF.

The rearrangement links TRBV7-3 to TRBJ2-1, with D maybe TRBD2 (6 bases). With 5 bases removed from V and 1 base from J, the gap between germline ends came to 15 bases. This CDR3 contains 16 residues. Germline V lookup: CDR1 SGHTA, CDR2 FQGTGA. CDR3 in amino acids: CASSPRPGESYNEQFF. The CDR3 coding sequence is TGTGCCAGCAGCCCACGCCCGGGGGAATCCTACAATGAGCAGTTCTTC.

The CDR3 DNA reads TGTGCCATCAGTGTGGGGGCCAGAGCTTTCTTT. It encodes CAISVGARAFF. The rearrangement uses TRBV10-3 and TRBJ1-1; D is possibly TRBD1 (6 bases). Trimming left V 4 bases short and J 10 bases short, with 10 bases between. The CDR3 has 11 amino acids. Germline V gene sequence: CDR1 ENHRY, CDR2 SYGVKD.

The chain recombines TRBV9 with TRBJ2-2, with 11 bases identical to TRBD2. Germline V gene sequence: CDR1 SGDLS, CDR2 YYNGEE. Trimming took 4 bases from V and 6 from J; bases not matched to a gene: 8. The CDR3 extends over 16 amino acids. CDR3 amino acids: CASSPTSGSWAGELFF. Written as DNA, the CDR3 is TGTGCCAGCAGCCCCACTAGCGGGAGTTGGGCCGGGGAGCTGTTTTTT.

This clonotype has only a few counts. V gene TRBV6-6 combines with J gene TRBJ2-7; 7 bases align to TRBD2. The CDR3 extends over 16 amino acids. Germline CDR1 reads MNHNY; CDR2 reads SVGAGI (reference sequence). V lost 0 bases to trimming and J lost 0 bases; unmatched junction nucleotides: 5. DNA for the CDR3: TGTGCCAGCAGTTACTCCCCTAGCGGATCCTCCTACGAGCAGTACTTC. This codes for CASSYSPSGSSYEQYF.

CDR3 DNA sequence: TGTGCCAGCAGCTTGGACTCGGGACAGAGCTGGTTGGGCTACACCTTC. Translation gives CASSLDSGQSWLGYTF. The gene calls are TRBV5-6 and TRBJ1-2; TRBD1 agrees at 7 bases. Germline loops: CDR1 SGHDT, CDR2 YYEEEE. Losses at the gene ends were 0 bases for V and 8 bases for J; bases not matched to a gene: 13. The CDR3 loop spans 16 amino acids.

The rearrangement joins TRBV9 to TRBJ2-2; TRBD2 agrees at 9 bases. CDR3 length: 19 amino acids. Germline V gene data show CDR1 as SGDLS and CDR2 as YYNGEE. V gave up 0 bases and J gave up 6 bases; unmatched junction bases: 15. CDR3: CASSVEIGVSGGNSGELFF. For the CDR3, the DNA is TGTGCCAGCAGCGTAGAAATCGGTGTCAGCGGGGGGAATTCCGGGGAGCTGTTTTTT.

The genes are TRBV7-2 and TRBJ1-2; possible D gene TRBD1, 5 bases. Looked up from germline, CDR1 is SGHTA and CDR2 is FQGNSA. Trimming took 0 bases from V and 8 from J, leaving 22 bases between them. The CDR3 spans 17 residues. CDR3 loop: CASSLAPTAKVLLGYTF. The CDR3, as DNA: TGTGCCAGCAGCTTAGCGCCGACAGCGAAAGTACTACTCGGCTACACCTTC.

The rearrangement joins TRBV5-8 to TRBJ2-3; no firm D call. This CDR3 contains 16 residues. Trimming stripped 1 base from V and 0 bases from J, with 12 bases between. CDR1 and CDR2 from the germline V gene are SGHTS and YDEGEE. The CDR3 is CASSLFFGQSTDTQYF. As DNA, the CDR3 is TGTGCCAGCAGCTTGTTCTTCGGGCAGAGCACAGATACGCAGTATTTT.

This clonotype was picked up one time. The chain combines TRBV7-3 with TRBJ2-7; 8 positions agree with TRBD2. Germline values: CDR1 SGHTA, CDR2 FQGTGA. There are 14 residues in the CDR3. Trimming took 5 bases from V and 2 from J; bases not matched to a gene: 5. The CDR3 nucleotides read TGTGCCAGCAGCCTTAATAGCGGGGCCTACGAGCAGTACTTC. Protein product: CASSLNSGAYEQYF.